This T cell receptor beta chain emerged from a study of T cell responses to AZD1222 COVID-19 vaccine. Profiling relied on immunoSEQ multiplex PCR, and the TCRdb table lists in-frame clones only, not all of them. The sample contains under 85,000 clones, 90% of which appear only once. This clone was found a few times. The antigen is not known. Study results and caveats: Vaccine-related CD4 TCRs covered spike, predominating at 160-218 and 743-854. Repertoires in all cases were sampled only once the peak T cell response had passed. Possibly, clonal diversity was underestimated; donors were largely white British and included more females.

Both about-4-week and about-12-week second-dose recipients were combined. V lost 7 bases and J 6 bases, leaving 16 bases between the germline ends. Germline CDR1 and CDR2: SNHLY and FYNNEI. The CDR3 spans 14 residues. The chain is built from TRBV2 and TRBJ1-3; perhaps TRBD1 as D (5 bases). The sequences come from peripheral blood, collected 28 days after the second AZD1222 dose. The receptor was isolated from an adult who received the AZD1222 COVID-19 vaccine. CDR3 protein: CASKGKGAENTIYF. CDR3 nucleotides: TGTGCCAGCAAGGGGAAAGGGGCAGAAAACACCATATATTTT.